These T cell receptor beta chains were read from a single sample in a study of blood T cell repertoires in COVID-19. Profiled with immunoSEQ multiplex PCR; TCRdb holds only in-frame clones, not every one. The sample includes some 290,000 clones, 85% to 95% of them seen just once. Sequenced sample: PBMCs or T cells enriched from blood (not recorded which). The receptor set was obtained from a woman aged 25 to 39 who had been exposed to COVID-19. The CDR3 runs from the conserved cysteine through the conserved F or W. D genes are given only for firm matches. The listing skips clone size in some rows; elsewhere it reads once, few, many or a size class.

d_call	clone_size	v_call	cdr3_length	j_call	cdr3_nt	cdr3_aa
TRBD1	NA	TRBV7-2	18	TRBJ1-5	TGTGCCAGCAACCTGCCACCGGGACAGGGGAGATTAACTCAGCCCCAGCATTTT	CASNLPPGQGRLTQPQHF
NA	few	TRBV6-5	15	TRBJ1-4	TGTGCCAGCAGTTACTCCGGGACATCGAATGAAAAACTGTTTTTT	CASSYSGTSNEKLFF
NA	NA	TRBV7-9	15	TRBJ2-3	TGTGCCAGCAGCGACCAAACCGGGGACACAGATACGCAGTATTTT	CASSDQTGDTDTQYF
TRBD1	NA	TRBV4-1	14	TRBJ2-1	TGCGCCAGCAGCCATCCTGCTCGGGGACAGGGTCCGTTCTTC	CASSHPARGQGPFF
TRBD2	NA	TRBV19	17	TRBJ2-7	TGTGCCAGTAGTCGCCCCAGTTTGGCGGGGGGAGCCTACGAGCAGTACTTC	CASSRPSLAGGAYEQYF
TRBD2	NA	TRBV5-3	15	TRBJ2-3	TGTGCCAGAAGCTGTCTAGCGGGGGACACAGATACGCAGTATTTT	CARSCLAGDTDTQYF
TRBD2	NA	TRBV11-2	17	TRBJ2-3	TGTGCCAGCAGCTTACCCCGTTGGGGACTAGACACAGATACGCAGTATTTT	CASSLPRWGLDTDTQYF
NA	few	TRBV7-9	13	TRBJ1-3	TGTGCCAGCAGCCAGGGCGGTGGAAACACCATATATTTT	CASSQGGGNTIYF
TRBD1	few	TRBV5-1	16	TRBJ2-7	TGCGCCAGCAGCGGGAGAGGGGGCCTCCCCTCTTACGAGCAGTACTTC	CASSGRGGLPSYEQYF
TRBD1	NA	TRBV3-1/TRBV3-2	13	TRBJ1-2	TGTGCCAGCAGCGACAGGGGGCGTTATGGCTACACCTTC	CASSDRGRYGYTF
NA	once	TRBV11-1	15	TRBJ2-2	TGTGCCAGCAGCCCGACGACAGGGAACACCGGGGAGCTGTTTTTT	CASSPTTGNTGELFF
TRBD2	once	TRBV27	17	TRBJ2-2	TGTGCCAGCAGTTCCCCGCGGAGCGGGGGGGCAGCCGGGGAGCTGTTTTTT	CASSSPRSGGAAGELFF
NA	once	TRBV2	17	TRBJ2-5	TGTGCCAGCAGTGACCACTCCCTAAAGCGAGGAAAAGAGACCCAGTACTTC	CASSDHSLKRGKETQYF
NA	NA	TRBV13	14	TRBJ1-6	TGTGCCAGCAGCTTAGCCGGGTTTGGCTCACCCCTCCACTTT	CASSLAGFGSPLHF